This TCR beta chain was sequenced in a study of neurological immune-mediated disorders (dated by TCRdb to about 2019). Regarding the research as a whole: Among the roughly 35 multiple sclerosis patients, approximately 30 had relapsing-remitting MS and 3 had secondary progressive MS. Peripheral blood TCR-beta repertoires from patients with HTLV-I-associated myelopathy (HAM/TSP), patients with multiple sclerosis, and healthy controls were compared in the study using UMI-based sequencing. Longitudinal samples, technical triplicates and paired sorted CD4+ and CD8+ T-cell subsets, alongside PBMC samples, were included among the approximately 110 TCR-beta libraries. The cohort included about 66 subjects: approximately 15 with HAM/TSP, some 35 with multiple sclerosis, and 20 healthy controls.

In its sample, this clonotype was seen many times. What this receptor recognizes is not known. No base-level quality is on record; no much larger clone is a single base apart. Libraries from unsorted PBMCs were made from 2 million PBMCs kept in RNAlater at -80 degrees C until RNA extraction. Multiple sclerosis patients were enrolled in a US clinical protocol evaluating disease progression by magnetic resonance imaging. Peripheral blood was subjected to Ficoll-Hypaque density gradient centrifugation to isolate PBMCs, which were then cryopreserved in liquid nitrogen. What the work shows at the level of the full study, not this receptor alone: No identical CDR3 amino acid sequences were shared among expanded clones across subjects, suggesting private TCR-beta repertoires in all groups. No clinical or MRI features were associated with the MS cluster, and the authors said that larger cohorts are needed. Phylogenetic analysis grouped repertoires from 18 of 34 MS patients into a cluster of related CDR3 sequences, suggesting a possible repertoire-level signature. TCR clonal expansion was highest in HAM/TSP patients and lowest in MS patients, with MS patients falling below even healthy controls.

The germline V end is reduced by 2 bases and the J end by 4 bases; junction bases left unmatched: 11. The germline V gene (reference sequence) sets CDR1 to DFQATT and CDR2 to SNEGSKA. The CDR3 runs 15 residues from the cysteine to the phenylalanine. The sequence is cut down to CDR3 DNA, 45 bases in frame from base 1. cDNA synthesis used template-switch 5'RACE with a primer carrying a 10-nucleotide random unique molecular identifier tagging each TCR transcript. Every sequencing run covered 15-18 subjects and yielded more than 160 million TCR-beta sequences. Total RNA was extracted with the RNeasy kit. The KAPA Real-time Library Amplification kit was used to amplify TCR-beta VDJ regions with primers targeting the TCR constant region and the 5'RACE anchor. Sample indexes and Illumina adaptors were added in a first PCR, after which library yield was increased in a second PCR. The roughly 650 bp TCR product was size-selected on a 2% E-gel SizeSelection system after Ampure bead purification. Before pooling, library quality was assessed on a Bioanalyzer, concentration was determined with Qubit, and library quantification was performed with the Kapa Library Quantification kit. Libraries were sequenced paired-end 2 x 150 bp on an Illumina HiSeq 2500. To increase sequence diversity, roughly 25-31% phiX was spiked into each library pool. Per the original workflow: The quality-filtered reads were processed with the UMI-based MiGEC pipeline, whose error correction step removed more than 80% of the raw TCR sequences. VDJ genes were aligned to IMGT germline references, and clonotypes were defined by unique CDR3 amino acid sequence plus V-J genes. Clonal expansion, Shannon diversity and CDR3 relatedness (CalcPairwiseDistances, ClusterSamples) were evaluated with VDJtools, and phylogenetic trees were built with CLCbio workbench. Using coefficient-of-variation modelling across technical triplicates, the study counted a clone as expanded if it had at least 8 unique UMIs. The raw public data were reprocessed by TCRdb itself: fastp quality trimming at Q25, MiXCR clonotype calling, in-frame beta chains only. Every entry covers one CDR3 protein and lists the most common genes and DNA from its rows. V and J calls and clone size were set by TCRdb, not the authors. This sample lists roughly 71,000 distinct CDR3 sequences; 3.9% were detected once. The top ten hold roughly 1.4% of the sample.

The clonotype comes from a man under 40 with multiple sclerosis. The V and J genes are TRBV20-1 and TRBJ2-7; the junction holds 7 bases that match TRBD1. Sequenced sample: PBMCs. The nucleotide sequence is TGCAGTGCTAGACCCCGACGGGCAGGGGGATACGAGCAGTACTTC. Translated, it gives CSARPRRAGGYEQYF.